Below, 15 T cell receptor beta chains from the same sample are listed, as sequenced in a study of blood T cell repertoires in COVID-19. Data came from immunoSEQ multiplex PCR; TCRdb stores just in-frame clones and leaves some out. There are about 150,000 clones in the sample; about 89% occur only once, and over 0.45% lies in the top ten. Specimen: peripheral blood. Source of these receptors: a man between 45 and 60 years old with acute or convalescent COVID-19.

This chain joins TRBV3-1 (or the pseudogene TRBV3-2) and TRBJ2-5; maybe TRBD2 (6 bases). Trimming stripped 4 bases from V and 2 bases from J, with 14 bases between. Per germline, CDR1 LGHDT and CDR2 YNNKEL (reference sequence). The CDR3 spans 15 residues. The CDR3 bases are TGTGCCAGCAGCCGGGCCCTAGCGCCTCAAGAGACCCAGTACTTC. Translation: CASSRALAPQETQYF.

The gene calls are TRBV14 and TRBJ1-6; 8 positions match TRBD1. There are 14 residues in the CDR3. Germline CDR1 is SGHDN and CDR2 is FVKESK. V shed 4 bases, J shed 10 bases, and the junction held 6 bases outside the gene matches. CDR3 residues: CASSLRTGHSPLHF. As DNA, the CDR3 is TGTGCCAGCAGCCTTAGGACAGGGCACTCACCCCTCCACTTT.

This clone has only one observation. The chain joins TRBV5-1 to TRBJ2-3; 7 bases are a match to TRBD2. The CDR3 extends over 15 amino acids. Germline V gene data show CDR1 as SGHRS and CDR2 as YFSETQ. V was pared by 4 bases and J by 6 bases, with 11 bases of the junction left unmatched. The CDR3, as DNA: TGCGCCAGCAGCCCCCTTGGGGGGGGAGGTGATACGCAGTATTTT. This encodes CASSPLGGGGDTQYF.

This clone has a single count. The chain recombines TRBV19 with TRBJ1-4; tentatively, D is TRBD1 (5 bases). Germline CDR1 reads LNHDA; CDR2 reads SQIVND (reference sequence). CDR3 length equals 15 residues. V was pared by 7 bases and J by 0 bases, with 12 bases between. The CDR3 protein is CASNSGDATNEKLFF. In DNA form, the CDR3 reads TGTGCCAGTAACAGCGGGGACGCAACTAATGAAAAACTGTTTTTT.

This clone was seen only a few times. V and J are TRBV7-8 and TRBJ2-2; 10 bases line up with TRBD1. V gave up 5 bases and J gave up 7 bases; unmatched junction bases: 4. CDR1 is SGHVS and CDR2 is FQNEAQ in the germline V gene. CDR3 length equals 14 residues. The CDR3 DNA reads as TGTGCCAGCAGCCGAGGACAGGGGGTCGGGGAGCTGTTTTTT. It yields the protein CASSRGQGVGELFF.

Here the CDR3 reads CASSLDSSNSPLHF. CDR3 sequence (DNA): TGCGCCAGCAGTCTGGACAGCTCTAATTCACCCCTCCACTTT. The genes are TRBV10-2 and TRBJ1-6; possible D gene TRBD1, 6 bases. The V gene lost 5 bases and the J gene lost 6 bases, with 11 bases spanning the gap. The CDR3 spans 14 residues. Germline V lookup: CDR1 WSHSY, CDR2 SAAADI.

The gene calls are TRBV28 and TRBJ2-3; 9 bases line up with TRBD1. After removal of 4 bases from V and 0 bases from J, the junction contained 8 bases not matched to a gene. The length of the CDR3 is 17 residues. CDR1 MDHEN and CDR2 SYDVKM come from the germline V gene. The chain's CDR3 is CASSSPTGGKSTDTQYF. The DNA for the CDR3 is TGTGCCAGCAGTTCACCGACAGGGGGAAAGAGCACAGATACGCAGTATTTT. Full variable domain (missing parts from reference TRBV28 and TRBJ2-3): DVKVTQSSRYLVKRTGEKVFLECVQDMDHENMFWYRQDPGLGLRLIYFSYDVKMKEKGDIPEGYSVSREKKERFSLILESASTNQTSMYLCASSSPTGGKSTDTQYFGPGTRLTVL.

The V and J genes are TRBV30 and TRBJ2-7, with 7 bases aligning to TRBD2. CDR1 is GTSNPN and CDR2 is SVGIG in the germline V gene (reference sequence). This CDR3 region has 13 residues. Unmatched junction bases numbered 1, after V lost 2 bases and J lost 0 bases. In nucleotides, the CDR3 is TGTGCCTGGAGTTCGGGAGGCTCCTACGAGCAGTACGTC. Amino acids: CAWSSGGSYEQYV.

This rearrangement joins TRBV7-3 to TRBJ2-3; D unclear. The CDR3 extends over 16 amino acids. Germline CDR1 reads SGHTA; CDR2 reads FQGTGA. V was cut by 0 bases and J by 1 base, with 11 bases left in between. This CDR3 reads CASSLTLGGGTDTQYF. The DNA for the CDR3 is TGTGCCAGCAGCTTAACCCTCGGTGGAGGCACAGATACGCAGTATTTT.

The CDR3, as DNA: TGTGCCAGCAGCCTACAGGGGGCTGGTGGAAACACCATATATTTT. This sequence encodes CASSLQGAGGNTIYF. The rearrangement uses TRBV5-4 and TRBJ1-3; 9 bases agree with TRBD1. The CDR3 consists of 15 residues. Looked up from germline, CDR1 is SGHNT and CDR2 is YYREEE (reference sequence). With 4 bases clipped from V and 3 bases from J, the junction kept 5 bases outside the gene matches.

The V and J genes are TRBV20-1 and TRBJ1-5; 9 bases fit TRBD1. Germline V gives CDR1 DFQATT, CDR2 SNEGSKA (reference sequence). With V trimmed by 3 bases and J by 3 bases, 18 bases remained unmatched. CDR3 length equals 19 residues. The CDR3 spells CSASKYRDREGLVNQPQHF. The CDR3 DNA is TGCAGTGCTAGTAAATACCGGGACAGGGAGGGGCTGGTCAATCAGCCCCAGCATTTT.

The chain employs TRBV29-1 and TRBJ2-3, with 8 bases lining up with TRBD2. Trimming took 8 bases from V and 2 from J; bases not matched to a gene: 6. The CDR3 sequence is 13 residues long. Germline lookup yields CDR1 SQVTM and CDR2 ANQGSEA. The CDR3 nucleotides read TGCAGCTCACACGGGGGGGACACAGATACGCAGTATTTT. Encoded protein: CSSHGGDTDTQYF.

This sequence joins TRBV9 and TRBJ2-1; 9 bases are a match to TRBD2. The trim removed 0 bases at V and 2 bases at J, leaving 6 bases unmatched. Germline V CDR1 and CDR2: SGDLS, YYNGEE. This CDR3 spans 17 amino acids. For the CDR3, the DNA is TGTGCCAGCAGCGTAGCTCCGACTAGCGGAGCCTACAATGAGCAGTTCTTC. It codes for CASSVAPTSGAYNEQFF.

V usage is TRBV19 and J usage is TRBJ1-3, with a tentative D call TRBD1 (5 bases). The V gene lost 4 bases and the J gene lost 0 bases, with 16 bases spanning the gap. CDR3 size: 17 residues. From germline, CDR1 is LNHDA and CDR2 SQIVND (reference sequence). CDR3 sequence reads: CASSTHPTARSGNTIYF. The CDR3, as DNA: TGTGCCAGTAGTACCCACCCGACAGCGCGCTCTGGAAACACCATATATTTT.

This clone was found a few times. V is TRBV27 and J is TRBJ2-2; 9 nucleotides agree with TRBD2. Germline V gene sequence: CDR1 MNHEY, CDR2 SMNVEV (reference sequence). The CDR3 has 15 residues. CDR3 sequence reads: CAAKRGVSNTGELFF. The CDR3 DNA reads TGTGCAGCCAAGCGGGGGGTCTCGAACACCGGGGAGCTGTTTTTT.